This entry features one T cell receptor beta chain sequence. Its target is not known. This CDR3 contains 13 residues. Germline CDR1 is SGHDN and CDR2 is FVKESK. The germline V and J ends were trimmed by 8 bases and 1 base, with 12 bases remaining between them. Some clones are missing from TCRdb's copy, which holds only in-frame ones; the method was immunoSEQ multiplex PCR. This sample has 100,000 or so clones, with about 91% found just once. This record belongs to a study of identifying expanded T cells in peripheral blood. Study-wide results and limits: Variance in clone template counts between roughly two-week samples significantly increased with total template count across all healthy donors. Over two and four weeks, about 16 and 20 clones changed, versus around 1.3 between replicates.

No infections or other immune events were documented during collection. The receptor was isolated from a person aged 18 to 75 in good health. The chain couples TRBV14 to TRBJ2-7; unclear D gene. The sequencing sample was made of blood. CDR3 in amino acids: CASEHTPSYEQYF. The CDR3 bases are TGTGCCAGCGAACATACACCTTCCTACGAGCAGTACTTC. Looking up the rest from reference TRBV14 and TRBJ2-7 gives the full variable domain: EAGVTQFPSHSVIEKGQTVTLRCDPISGHDNLYWYRRVMGKEIKFLLHFVKESKQDESGMPNNRFLAERTGGTYSTLKVQPAELEDSGVYFCASEHTPSYEQYFGPGTRLTVT.